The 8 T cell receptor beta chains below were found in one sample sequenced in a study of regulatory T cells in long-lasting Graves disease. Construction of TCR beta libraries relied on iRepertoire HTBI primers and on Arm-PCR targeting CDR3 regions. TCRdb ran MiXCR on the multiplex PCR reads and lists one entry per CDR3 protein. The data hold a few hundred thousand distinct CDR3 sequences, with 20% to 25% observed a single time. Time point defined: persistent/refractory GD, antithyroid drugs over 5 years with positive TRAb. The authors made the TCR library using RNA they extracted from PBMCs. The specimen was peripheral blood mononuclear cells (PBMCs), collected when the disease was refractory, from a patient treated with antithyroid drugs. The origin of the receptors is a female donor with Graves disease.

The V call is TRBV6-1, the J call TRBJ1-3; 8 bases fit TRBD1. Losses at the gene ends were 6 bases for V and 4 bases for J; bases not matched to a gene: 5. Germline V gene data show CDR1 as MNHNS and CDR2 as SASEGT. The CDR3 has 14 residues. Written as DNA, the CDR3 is TGTGCCAGCAGCAGGACAGGGCAAGGAAACACCATATATTTT. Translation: CASSRTGQGNTIYF.

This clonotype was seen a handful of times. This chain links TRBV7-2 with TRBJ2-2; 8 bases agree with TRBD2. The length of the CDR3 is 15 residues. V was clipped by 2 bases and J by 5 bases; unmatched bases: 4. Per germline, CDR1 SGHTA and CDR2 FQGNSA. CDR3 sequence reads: CASSLRSGGTGELFF. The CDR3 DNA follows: TGTGCCAGCAGCTTACGTTCGGGGGGGACCGGGGAGCTGTTTTTT.

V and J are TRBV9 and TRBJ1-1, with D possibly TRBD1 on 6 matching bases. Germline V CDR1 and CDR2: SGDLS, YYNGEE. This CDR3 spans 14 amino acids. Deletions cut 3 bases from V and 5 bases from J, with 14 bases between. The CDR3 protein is CASSAPGQWTEAFF. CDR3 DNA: TGTGCCAGCAGCGCCCCAGGACAGTGGACTGAAGCTTTCTTT.

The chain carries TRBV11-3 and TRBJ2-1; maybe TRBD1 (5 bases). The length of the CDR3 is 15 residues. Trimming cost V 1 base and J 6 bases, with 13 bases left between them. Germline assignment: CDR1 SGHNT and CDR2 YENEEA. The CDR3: CASSLVQGVGNEQFF. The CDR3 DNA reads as TGTGCCAGCAGCTTAGTGCAGGGTGTGGGCAATGAGCAGTTCTTC. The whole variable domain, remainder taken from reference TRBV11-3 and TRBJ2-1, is EAGVVQSPRYKIIEKKQPVAFWCNPISGHNTLYWYLQNLGQGPELLIRYENEEAVDDSQLPKDRFSAERLKGVDSTLKIQPAELGDSAVYLCASSLVQGVGNEQFFGPGTRLTVL.

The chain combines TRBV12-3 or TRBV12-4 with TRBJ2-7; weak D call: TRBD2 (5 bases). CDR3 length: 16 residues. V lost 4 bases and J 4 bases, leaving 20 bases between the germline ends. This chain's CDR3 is CASSYQATLEGYEQYF. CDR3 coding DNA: TGTGCCAGCAGTTACCAGGCGACTTTAGAGGGTTACGAGCAGTACTTC.

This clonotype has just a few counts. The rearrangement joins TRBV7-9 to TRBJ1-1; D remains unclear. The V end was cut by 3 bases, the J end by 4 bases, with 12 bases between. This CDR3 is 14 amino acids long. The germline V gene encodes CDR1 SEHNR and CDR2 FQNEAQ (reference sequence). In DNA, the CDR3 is TGTGCCAGCAGCTTGCGGGGAGTGAGCACTGAAGCTTTCTTT. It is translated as CASSLRGVSTEAFF.

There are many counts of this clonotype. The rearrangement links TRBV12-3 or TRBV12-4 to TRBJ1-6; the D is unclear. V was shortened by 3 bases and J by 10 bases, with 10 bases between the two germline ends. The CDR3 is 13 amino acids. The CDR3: CASSFLMISPLHF. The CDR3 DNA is TGTGCCAGCAGTTTTCTCATGATCTCACCCCTCCACTTT.

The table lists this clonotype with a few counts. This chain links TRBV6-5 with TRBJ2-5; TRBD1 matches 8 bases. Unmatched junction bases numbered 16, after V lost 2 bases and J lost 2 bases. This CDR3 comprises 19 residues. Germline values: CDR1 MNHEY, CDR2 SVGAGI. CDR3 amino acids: CASSYRITGTGNPQETQYF. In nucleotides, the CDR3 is TGTGCCAGCAGTTACAGAATTACCGGGACAGGAAACCCTCAAGAGACCCAGTACTTC.